This T cell receptor (beta chain) was captured by sequencing in a study of blood T cell repertoires in COVID-19. This CDR3 contains 15 residues. With 8 bases clipped from V and 1 base from J, the junction kept 5 bases outside the gene matches. CDR1 and CDR2 (germline): MNHEY, SVGAGI. Clones were sequenced by immunoSEQ multiplex PCR, and TCRdb holds only the in-frame ones, with some missing. The sample gives 88,000 or so clones, over 75% of which show up once; 3.5% to 4.5% is in the top ten. This clonotype was obtained from a man in his sixties with acute or convalescent COVID-19. The chain carries TRBV6-5 and TRBJ1-6; 7 bases fit TRBD1. Sequencing was done on a sample of peripheral blood. The CDR3 sequence is CASCRGTSYNSPLHF. The CDR3, as DNA: TGTGCCAGCTGCAGGGGGACGTCCTATAATTCACCCCTCCACTTT.